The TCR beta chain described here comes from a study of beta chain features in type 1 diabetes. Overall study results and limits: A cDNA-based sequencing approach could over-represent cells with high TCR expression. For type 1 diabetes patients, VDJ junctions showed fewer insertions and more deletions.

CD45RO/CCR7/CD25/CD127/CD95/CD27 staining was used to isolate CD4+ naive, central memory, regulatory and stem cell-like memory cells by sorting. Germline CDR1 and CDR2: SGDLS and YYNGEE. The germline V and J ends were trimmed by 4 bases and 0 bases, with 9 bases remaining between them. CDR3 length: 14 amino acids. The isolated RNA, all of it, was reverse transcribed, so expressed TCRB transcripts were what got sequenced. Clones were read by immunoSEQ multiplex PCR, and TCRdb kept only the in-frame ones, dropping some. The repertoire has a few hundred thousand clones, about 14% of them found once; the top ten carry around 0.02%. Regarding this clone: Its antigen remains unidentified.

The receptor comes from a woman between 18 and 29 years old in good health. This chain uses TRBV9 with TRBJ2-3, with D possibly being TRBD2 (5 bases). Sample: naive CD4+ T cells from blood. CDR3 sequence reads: CASSPRTSTDTQYF. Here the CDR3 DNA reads TGTGCCAGCAGCCCCCGGACTAGCACAGATACGCAGTATTTT.